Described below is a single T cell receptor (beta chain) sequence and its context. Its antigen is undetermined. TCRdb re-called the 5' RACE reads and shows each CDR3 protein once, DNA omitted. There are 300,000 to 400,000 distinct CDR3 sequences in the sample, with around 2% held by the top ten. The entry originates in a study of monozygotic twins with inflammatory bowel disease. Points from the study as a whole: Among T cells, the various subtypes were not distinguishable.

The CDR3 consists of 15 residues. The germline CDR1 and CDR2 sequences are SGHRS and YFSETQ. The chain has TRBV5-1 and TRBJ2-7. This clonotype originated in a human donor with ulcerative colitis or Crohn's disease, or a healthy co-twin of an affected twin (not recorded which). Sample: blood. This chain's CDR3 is CASSRTDRSSYEQYF.